This T cell receptor (beta chain) comes out of a study of CD8 T cells in Susac syndrome (dated by TCRdb to about 2019). About the study as a whole: Whether CD8+ T cell activation and differentiation in Susac syndrome was antigen driven was tested using repertoire sequencing. The paper as a whole reports these results and caveats: The study acknowledged that relatively few individuals were included in the TCR sequencing and HLA analysis.

Concerning this clonotype: This receptor's antigen is unknown. Base qualities are missing; no much larger clone stands one base away.

RNA was extracted with the RNeasy kit and about 0.5 to 1 ug was reverse transcribed using random hexamers. The immunoSEQ multiplex PCR assay, which covers 54 Vbeta and 13 Jbeta segments, was used to amplify TCR beta CDR3 regions. PCR amplification bias was corrected by using a synthetic template baseline for primer optimization and computational correction. The original pipeline was this. Reads were annotated to V, D and J genes according to IMGT and were analyzed with immunoSEQ Analyzer, with only productive sequences retained. Clonality was calculated as one minus the Shannon entropy normalized by log2 of the number of productive unique sequences. For each patient and control, public and private clones were evaluated within the 100 most prevalent clones. Susac-specific clones were defined as absent from healthy and MS cohorts, roughly 1,100 published viral clones and other ImmuneACCESS disease sequences. Through fastp at Q25 and MiXCR, TCRdb rebuilt clones from the public reads, retaining in-frame beta chains. Entries that share a CDR3 protein sequence are merged under the most common genes and DNA. TCRdb, rather than the study authors, made the V and J calls. For this sample the table gives about 190,000 distinct CDR3 sequences, of which under 95% were detected only once. The ten largest clones capture about 0.1% of the sample.

From its cysteine to its phenylalanine, the CDR3 spans 15 amino acids. The entry retains the CDR3 DNA only, 45 bases that are in frame from base 1. The CDR1 and CDR2 encoded by the germline V gene are MDHEN and SYDVKM. V is pared back by 3 bases and J by 2 bases, with 12 bases lying between the germline termini. High-throughput TCR beta sequencing profiled peripheral blood CD8+ and CD4+ T cells from healthy donors, Susac syndrome patients and multiple sclerosis patients. Healthy donors were included as age- and sex-matched controls. Bulk CD8+ and CD4+ T cells were purified magnetically by negative isolation, whereas CD8+ TEMRA cells were enriched by FACS. Blood was drawn into EDTA tubes, processed within 24 hours, and PBMCs were isolated by density gradient centrifugation. PBMCs intended for TCR sequencing were cryopreserved in liquid nitrogen and were subsequently thawed in a 37 degrees C water bath. A purity of at least 90% was achieved for sorted or isolated CD4+, CD8+ and CD8+ TEMRA cells.

The origin of this receptor is a human donor in good health. Sequenced input: CD4+ T cells from PBMCs. Here the chain combines TRBV28 and TRBJ2-3; the D gene is not confidently resolved. The DNA reads TGTGCCAGCAGTTTTGTGGGAACCACCACAGATACGCAGTATTTT. Its protein is CASSFVGTTTDTQYF. With the rest looked up from the reference TRBV28 and TRBJ2-3 genes rather than sequenced, the full variable domain is DVKVTQSSRYLVKRTGEKVFLECVQDMDHENMFWYRQDPGLGLRLIYFSYDVKMKEKGDIPEGYSVSREKKERFSLILESASTNQTSMYLCASSFVGTTTDTQYFGPGTRLTVL.